This record covers a single TCR beta chain. The data stem from a study of blood T cells in healthy people across ages. Combining a sample-barcoded 5' primer with a J-beta primer mix, a second PCR ran for roughly 6 to 12 cycles. In TCRdb, the 5' RACE reads were re-called with MiXCR into one record per CDR3 protein. This table has some 880,000 distinct CDR3 sequences, around 36% appearing once. Sequenced sample: blood. The clonotype was recovered from a young man in good health.

The CDR3, as DNA: TGTGCCAGCAGTTTTGGGCCTCACCAAGAGACCCAGTACTTC. Translating gives CASSFGPHQETQYF. The chain combines TRBV27 with TRBJ2-5; D gene ambiguous. The germline CDR1 and CDR2 sequences are MNHEY and SMNVEV (reference sequence). Trimming removed 3 bases from V and 0 bases from J, with 8 bases in between. CDR3 length equals 14 residues.